This TCR beta chain was profiled in a study of post-analysis software for immune sequencing data. Overall study: Progressive-relapsing, secondary progressive and relapsing-remitting multiple sclerosis were among the disease courses included.

Unique molecular identifiers tagged the TCR beta cDNA libraries. The T cell input of roughly 0.9 to 11 million gave around 450,000 cDNA molecules. One entry per CDR3 protein, called by TCRdb with MiXCR from the PCR reads. This sample has 740,000 or so distinct CDR3 sequences, with around 53% found just once. This clonotype showed up just a few times. The sample was blood. The TCR was taken from a girl between 5 and 17 years old with multiple sclerosis.

The CDR3 DNA is TGCAGCGTTCGCCCGTTGGGACAGCAAGAGACCCAGTACTTC. This translates into CSVRPLGQQETQYF. V and J are TRBV29-1 and TRBJ2-5, with TRBD1 matching over 7 bases. Germline trimming cut 5 bases from V and 2 bases from J; bases unmatched to any gene: 8. Germline CDR1 SQVTM, CDR2 ANQGSEA. The CDR3 sequence is 14 residues long.